The rows below give T cell receptor beta chains drawn from one sample of a study of T cell changes during pregnancy in multiple sclerosis. TCRdb keeps only in-frame clones here, not all; method: immunoSEQ multiplex PCR. The sample consists of about 71,000 clones, roughly nine tenths of them appearing once. Here the sequenced sample was CD8+ T cells from peripheral blood mononuclear cells, taken before pregnancy. All receptors come from a female donor with multiple sclerosis, enrolled in a pregnancy study. Each CDR3 is given with its conserved first and last residue. The order of the fields is CDR3 DNA, CDR3 protein, clone size, D gene, V gene, J gene. A D gene is named only where the DNA matches it firmly. Part of the rows lack a size; the others show once, few, many or a class for expanded clones.

TGTGCCAGCAGTGATAAAGGGGAAAATCAGCCCCAGCATTTT	CASSDKGENQPQHF	once	NA	TRBV6-1	TRBJ1-5
TGTGCCAGCAGTTTCACCCGCCGGTATGGCTACACCTTC	CASSFTRRYGYTF	NA	NA	TRBV6-5	TRBJ1-2
TGTGCCAGCAAAGGGCCAGGACAGAGAGCTGAAGCTTTCTTT	CASKGPGQRAEAFF	NA	NA	TRBV27	TRBJ1-1
TGCGCCAGCAGTGAGTCGGACACCTTAGAGACCCAGTACTTC	CASSESDTLETQYF	NA	NA	TRBV10-2	TRBJ2-5
TGTGCCAGCAGCTTCACCCCTAGCGGGGCTATCCCCTACGAGCAGTACTTC	CASSFTPSGAIPYEQYF	NA	TRBD2	TRBV5-4	TRBJ2-7
TGTGCCAGTTTGAGCTTTAACTATGGCTACACCTTC	CASLSFNYGYTF	once	NA	TRBV19	TRBJ1-2
TGTGCCAGCAGCTTAACAGGGAACGGCTACACCTTC	CASSLTGNGYTF	NA	NA	TRBV7-9	TRBJ1-2
TGCGCCAGCAGCCAAGGTCCCCGACAGGACACTGAAGCTTTCTTT	CASSQGPRQDTEAFF	NA	NA	TRBV4-1	TRBJ1-1
TGTGCCAGTACTTTCTACAGCGGGACGGACTATGGCTACACCTTC	CASTFYSGTDYGYTF	few	NA	TRBV19	TRBJ1-2
TGTGCCAGCAGCGTAAGGGACAGTAGATTCTCTGGAAACACCATATATTTT	CASSVRDSRFSGNTIYF	NA	TRBD1	TRBV9	TRBJ1-3
TGTGCCAGCAGTGCCCTTATCTCGGCCGGGGGCACCGGGGAGCTGTTTTTT	CASSALISAGGTGELFF	NA	NA	TRBV6-1	TRBJ2-2
TGTGCTAGCAGCTCAGACAGGGGGGTTCGACAGCCCCAGCATTTT	CASSSDRGVRQPQHF	NA	TRBD1	TRBV7-7	TRBJ1-5
TGTGCCAGCAGTTCAGGACAGCTTGAGCAGTTCTTC	CASSSGQLEQFF	NA	NA	TRBV6-5	TRBJ2-1
TGTGCCATCAGTCCCAGCCTCGGGGATGGCTACACCTTC	CAISPSLGDGYTF	NA	NA	TRBV10-3	TRBJ1-2
TGTGCCAGCAGCTTAGTCTTGCGTGGGGCTACCTACAATGAGCAGTTCTTC	CASSLVLRGATYNEQFF	NA	NA	TRBV7-2	TRBJ2-1
TGTGCCAGCAGCCAGCAGGGACAGGAAACGAATCAGCCCCAGCATTTT	CASSQQGQETNQPQHF	NA	TRBD1	TRBV27	TRBJ1-5
TGTGCCATCACTAGACAGGGGCGGAACACTGAAGCTTTCTTT	CAITRQGRNTEAFF	NA	TRBD1	TRBV10-3	TRBJ1-1
TGTGCCAGCAGCCCCGGGGGTAGCGGGGGAACCCTCATCCCCAATGAGCAGTTCTTC	CASSPGGSGGTLIPNEQFF	NA	NA	TRBV21-1	TRBJ2-1
TGTGCCAGCAGCGGGGTGAGGTCTGGGGCCAACGTCCTGACTTTC	CASSGVRSGANVLTF	NA	NA	TRBV9	TRBJ2-6
TGTGCCAGCAGCCCAGGGACACCGGATGAAGCTTTCTTT	CASSPGTPDEAFF	NA	NA	TRBV9	TRBJ1-1
TGCAGCGTTGGAGGACTAGCGGGGTACGAGACCCAGTACTTC	CSVGGLAGYETQYF	NA	TRBD2	TRBV29-1	TRBJ2-5
TGTGCCAGCAGCCAAGATTGGGCAGGGTCCGAGCAGTACTTC	CASSQDWAGSEQYF	NA	NA	TRBV4-2	TRBJ2-7
TGTGCCAGCAGCGCACTGGGGCAGGGGAGCGAGGAGACCCAGTACTTC	CASSALGQGSEETQYF	NA	NA	TRBV9	TRBJ2-5
TGTGCCAGTAGCGGGACAGCCTACGAGCAGTACTTC	CASSGTAYEQYF	NA	TRBD1	TRBV19	TRBJ2-7
TGTGCCAGCAGTTTCCGAGCGGGGGGGACCAATGAGCAGTTCTTC	CASSFRAGGTNEQFF	NA	TRBD2	TRBV27	TRBJ2-1
TGCGCCAGCAGCTTGGCCGGTAGCTCCTCCTACAATGAGCAGTTCTTC	CASSLAGSSSYNEQFF	NA	NA	TRBV5-1	TRBJ2-1
TGCACCAGCAGCCAATCTACAGGGGGTAAGGACACTGAAGCTTTCTTT	CTSSQSTGGKDTEAFF	few	NA	TRBV1	TRBJ1-1
TGTGCCTGGAGTGTTACTGTTGAGGGCAACTATGGCTACACCTTC	CAWSVTVEGNYGYTF	NA	NA	TRBV30	TRBJ1-2
TGTGCCAGCAGTTTTGGACAGGGGAATGAAGCTTTCTTT	CASSFGQGNEAFF	NA	TRBD1	TRBV6-5	TRBJ1-1
TGTGCCAGCAGTGACACGATCCAGTCAAATTGGTATGGCTACACCTTC	CASSDTIQSNWYGYTF	NA	NA	TRBV6-4	TRBJ1-2
TGTGCCAGCAGGCAACGGCTCCAGGGGATGGATGAGCAGTTCTTC	CASRQRLQGMDEQFF	NA	NA	TRBV2	TRBJ2-1
TGCGCCAGCAGCCAAGTAGGGGATGAGCAGTTCTTC	CASSQVGDEQFF	NA	NA	TRBV4-1	TRBJ2-1
TGTGCCAGCAGTTCACAGACAGGGCTGGATGGCTACACCTTC	CASSSQTGLDGYTF	NA	TRBD1	TRBV25-1	TRBJ1-2
TGTGCCAGCAATGTGCCGGTCCCCTACAATGAGCAGTTCTTC	CASNVPVPYNEQFF	NA	NA	TRBV6-1	TRBJ2-1
TGTGCCACCCAACAGACAGGGTGGATGGATCAGCCCCAGCATTTT	CATQQTGWMDQPQHF	NA	TRBD1	TRBV19	TRBJ1-5
TGTGCCACCCACTTACAGGGAGACTATGGCTACACCTTC	CATHLQGDYGYTF	NA	NA	TRBV6-1	TRBJ1-2
TGTGCCACCTCTGTGGGGAGCTCCTACAATGAGCAGTTCTTC	CATSVGSSYNEQFF	NA	NA	TRBV5-6	TRBJ2-1
TGTGCCAGCAGCCCGGAAGGGACTCTCCAAGAGACCCAGTACTTC	CASSPEGTLQETQYF	NA	NA	TRBV11-2	TRBJ2-5
TGTGCCACCAGCAGAGATCCCGACCTCCCCGGGGCAGATACGCAGTATTTT	CATSRDPDLPGADTQYF	NA	NA	TRBV15	TRBJ2-3
TGTGCCAGCAGTCATCTGACAGGGGAGGGTTCACCCCTCCACTTT	CASSHLTGEGSPLHF	NA	TRBD1	TRBV6-5	TRBJ1-6
TGTGCCAGCAGCCAAGATGAGAGGGGGGGCTTTTATAATTCACCCCTCCACTTT	CASSQDERGGFYNSPLHF	once	NA	TRBV4-2	TRBJ1-6